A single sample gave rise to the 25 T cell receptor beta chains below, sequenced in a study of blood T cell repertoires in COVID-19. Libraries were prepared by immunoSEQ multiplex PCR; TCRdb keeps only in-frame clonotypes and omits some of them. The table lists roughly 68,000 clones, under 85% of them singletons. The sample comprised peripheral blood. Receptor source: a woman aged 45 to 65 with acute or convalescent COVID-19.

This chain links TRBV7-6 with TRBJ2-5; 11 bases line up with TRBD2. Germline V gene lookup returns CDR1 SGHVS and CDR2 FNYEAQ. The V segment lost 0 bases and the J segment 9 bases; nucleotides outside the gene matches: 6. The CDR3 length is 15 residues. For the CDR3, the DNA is TGTGCCAGCAGCTTAGCGTCGGCTAGCGGGAGGCCCCAGTACTTC. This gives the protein CASSLASASGRPQYF.

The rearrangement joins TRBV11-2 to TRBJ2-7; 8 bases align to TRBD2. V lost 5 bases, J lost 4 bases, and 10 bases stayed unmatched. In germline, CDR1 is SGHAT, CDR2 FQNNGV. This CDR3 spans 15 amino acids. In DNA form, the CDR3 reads TGTGCCAGCAGCCCGTCCGGGGGGGCCCAGTACGAGCAGTACTTC. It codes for CASSPSGGAQYEQYF.

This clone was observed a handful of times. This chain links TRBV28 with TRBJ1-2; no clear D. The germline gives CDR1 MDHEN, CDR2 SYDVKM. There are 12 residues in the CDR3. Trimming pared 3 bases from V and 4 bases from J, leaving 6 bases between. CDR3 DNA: TGTGCCAGCAGTTTGGGCAGCTATGGCTACACCTTC. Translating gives CASSLGSYGYTF.

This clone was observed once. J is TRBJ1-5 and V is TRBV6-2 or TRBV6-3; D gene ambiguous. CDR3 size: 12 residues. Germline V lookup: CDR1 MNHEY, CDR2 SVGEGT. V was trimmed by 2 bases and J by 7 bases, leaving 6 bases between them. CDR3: CASSYSSQPQHF. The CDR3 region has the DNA TGTGCCAGCAGTTACAGCTCCCAGCCCCAGCATTTT.

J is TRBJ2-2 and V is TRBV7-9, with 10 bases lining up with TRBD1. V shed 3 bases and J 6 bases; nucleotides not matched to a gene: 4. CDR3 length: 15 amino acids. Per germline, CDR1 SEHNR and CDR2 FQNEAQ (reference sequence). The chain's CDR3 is CASSFGTGDSGELFF. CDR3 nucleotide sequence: TGTGCCAGCAGCTTCGGGACAGGGGATTCCGGGGAGCTGTTTTTT.

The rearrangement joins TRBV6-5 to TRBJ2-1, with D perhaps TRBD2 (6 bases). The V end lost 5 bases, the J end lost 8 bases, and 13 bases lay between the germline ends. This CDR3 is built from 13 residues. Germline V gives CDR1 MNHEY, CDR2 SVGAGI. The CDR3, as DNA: TGTGCCAGCAGTCGGGTTAGCGGCGATGAGCAGTTCTTC. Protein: CASSRVSGDEQFF.

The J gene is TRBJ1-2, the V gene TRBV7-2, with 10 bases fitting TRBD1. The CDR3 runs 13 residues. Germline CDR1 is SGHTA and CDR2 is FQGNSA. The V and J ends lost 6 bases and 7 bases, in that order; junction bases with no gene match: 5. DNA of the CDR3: TGTGCCAGCAGAACGACAGGGGGCCTTGGCTACACCTTC. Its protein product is CASRTTGGLGYTF.

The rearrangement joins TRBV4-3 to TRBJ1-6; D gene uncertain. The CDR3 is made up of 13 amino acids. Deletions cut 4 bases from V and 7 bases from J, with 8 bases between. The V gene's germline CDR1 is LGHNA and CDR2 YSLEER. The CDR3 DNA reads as TGCGCCAGCAGCCGGGGAGCAAATTCACCCCTCCACTTT. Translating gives CASSRGANSPLHF.

In DNA, the CDR3 is TGTGCCACCAGCAGAGGGTTCGGGCAGGGTGGGCAGCCCCAGCATTTT. Translation gives CATSRGFGQGGQPQHF. V gene TRBV15 combines with J gene TRBJ1-5; possible D gene TRBD1, 5 bases. The CDR3 is made up of 16 amino acids. Germline V lookup: CDR1 LNHNV, CDR2 YYDKDF (reference sequence). Trimming took 1 base from V and 7 from J, leaving 17 bases between them.

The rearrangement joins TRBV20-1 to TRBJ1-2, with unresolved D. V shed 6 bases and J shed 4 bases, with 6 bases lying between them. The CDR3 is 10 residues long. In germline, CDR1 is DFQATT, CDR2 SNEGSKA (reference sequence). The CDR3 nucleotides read TGCAGTGCCTTCGGCTATGGCTACACCTTC. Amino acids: CSAFGYGYTF.

CDR3 loop: CASSQQETQYF. CDR3 nucleotide sequence: TGTGCCAGCAGCCAGCAAGAGACCCAGTACTTC. The V call is TRBV12-3 or TRBV12-4, the J call TRBJ2-5; D uncertain. The CDR3 is 11 amino acids. V shed 6 bases and J shed 2 bases, with 4 bases lying between them.

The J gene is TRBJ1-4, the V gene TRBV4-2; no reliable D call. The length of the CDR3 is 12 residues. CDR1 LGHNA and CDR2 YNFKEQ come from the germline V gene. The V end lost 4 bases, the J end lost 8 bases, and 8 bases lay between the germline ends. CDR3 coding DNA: TGTGCCAGCAGCCTATACGCGGAAAAACTGTTTTTT. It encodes CASSLYAEKLFF.

DNA for the CDR3: TGTGCTAGTGGTTTGGGCCCCTGGACTAGCGGGAGTCTGTTCGCCAATGAGCAGTTCTTC. Its translation: CASGLGPWTSGSLFANEQFF. This chain joins TRBV12-5 and TRBJ2-1, with 13 bases identical to TRBD2. Trimming cost V 1 base and J 6 bases; bases outside gene matches: 15. This CDR3 contains 20 residues. Per the germline V gene, CDR1 is LGHNT and CDR2 is FRNRAP.

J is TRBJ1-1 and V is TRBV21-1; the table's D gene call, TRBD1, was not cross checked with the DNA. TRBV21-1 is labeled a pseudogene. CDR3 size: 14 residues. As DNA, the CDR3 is TGTGCCAGACAGGGGACCACGAAGAACACTGAAGCTTTCTTT. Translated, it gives CARQGTTKNTEAFF.

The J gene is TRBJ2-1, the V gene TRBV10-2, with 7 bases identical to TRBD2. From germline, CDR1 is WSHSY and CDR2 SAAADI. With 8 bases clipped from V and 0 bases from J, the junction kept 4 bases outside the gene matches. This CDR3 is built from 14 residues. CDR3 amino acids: CASGAGPSYNEQFF. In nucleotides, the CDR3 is TGCGCCAGCGGAGCGGGACCCTCCTACAATGAGCAGTTCTTC.

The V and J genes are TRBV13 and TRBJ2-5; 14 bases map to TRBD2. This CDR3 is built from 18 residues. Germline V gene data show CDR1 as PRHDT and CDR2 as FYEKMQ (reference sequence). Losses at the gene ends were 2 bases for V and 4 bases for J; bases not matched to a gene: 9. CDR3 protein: CASSLPATGLAGGETQYF. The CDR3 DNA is TGTGCCAGCAGCTTACCCGCAACCGGACTAGCGGGGGGAGAGACCCAGTACTTC. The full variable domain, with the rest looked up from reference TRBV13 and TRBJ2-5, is AAGVIQSPRHLIKEKRETATLKCYPIPRHDTVYWYQQGPGQDPQFLISFYEKMQSDKGSIPDRFSAQQFSDYHSELNMSSLELGDSALYFCASSLPATGLAGGETQYFGPGTRLLVL.

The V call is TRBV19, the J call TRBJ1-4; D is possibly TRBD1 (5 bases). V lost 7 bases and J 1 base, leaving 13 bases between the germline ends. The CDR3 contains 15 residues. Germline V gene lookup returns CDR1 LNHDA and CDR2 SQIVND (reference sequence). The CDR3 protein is CASKKLTETNEKLFF. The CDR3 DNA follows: TGTGCCAGTAAAAAACTGACAGAAACTAATGAAAAACTGTTTTTT.

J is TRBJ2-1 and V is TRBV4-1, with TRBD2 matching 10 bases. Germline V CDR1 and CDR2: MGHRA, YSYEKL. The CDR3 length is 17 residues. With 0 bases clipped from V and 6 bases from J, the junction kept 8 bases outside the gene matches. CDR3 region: CASSQEVAGGQSNEQFF. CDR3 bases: TGCGCCAGCAGCCAAGAAGTAGCGGGGGGCCAAAGCAATGAGCAGTTCTTC.

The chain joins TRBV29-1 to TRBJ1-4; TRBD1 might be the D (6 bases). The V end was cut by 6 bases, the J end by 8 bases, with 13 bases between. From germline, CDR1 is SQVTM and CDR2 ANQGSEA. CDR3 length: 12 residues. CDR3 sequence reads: CSVTTGSEKLFF. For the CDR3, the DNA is TGCAGCGTGACGACAGGAAGCGAAAAACTGTTTTTT.

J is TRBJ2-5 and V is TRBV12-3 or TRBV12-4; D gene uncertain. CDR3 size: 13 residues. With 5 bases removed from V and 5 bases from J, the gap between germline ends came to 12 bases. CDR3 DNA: TGTGCCAGCAGTAGAGAGGAGCCGGAGACCCAGTACTTC. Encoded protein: CASSREEPETQYF.

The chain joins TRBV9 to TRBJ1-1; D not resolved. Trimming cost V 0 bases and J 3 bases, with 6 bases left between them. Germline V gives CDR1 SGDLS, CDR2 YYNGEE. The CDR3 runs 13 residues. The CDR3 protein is CASSVGGDTEAFF. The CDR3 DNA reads TGTGCCAGCAGCGTAGGTGGAGACACTGAAGCTTTCTTT.

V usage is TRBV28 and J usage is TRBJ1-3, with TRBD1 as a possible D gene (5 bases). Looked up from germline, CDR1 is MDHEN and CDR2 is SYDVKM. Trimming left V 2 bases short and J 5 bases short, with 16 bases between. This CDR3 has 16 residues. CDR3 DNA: TGTGCCAGCAGTTTAAGCCTAGGACAAGGTCGAAACACCATATATTTT. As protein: CASSLSLGQGRNTIYF.

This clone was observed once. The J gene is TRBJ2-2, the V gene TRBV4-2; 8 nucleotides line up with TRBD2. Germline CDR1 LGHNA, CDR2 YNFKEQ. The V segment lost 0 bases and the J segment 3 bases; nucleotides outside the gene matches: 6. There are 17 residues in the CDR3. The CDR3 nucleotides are TGTGCCAGCAGCCAAGATTTTACGGGAGGGGACACCGGGGAGCTGTTTTTT. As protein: CASSQDFTGGDTGELFF.

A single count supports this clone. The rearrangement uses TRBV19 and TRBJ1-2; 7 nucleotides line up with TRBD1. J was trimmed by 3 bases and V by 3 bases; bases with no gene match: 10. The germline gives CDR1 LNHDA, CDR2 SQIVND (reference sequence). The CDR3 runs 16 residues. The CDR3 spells CASSMGRAGTDYGYTF. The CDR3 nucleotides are TGTGCCAGTAGTATGGGCCGGGCAGGGACAGACTATGGCTACACCTTC.

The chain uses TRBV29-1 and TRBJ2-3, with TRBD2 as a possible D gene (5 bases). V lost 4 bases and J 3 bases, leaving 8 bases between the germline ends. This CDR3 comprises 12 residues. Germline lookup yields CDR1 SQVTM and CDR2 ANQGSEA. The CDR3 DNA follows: TGCAGCGTTGCTCGGGATACAGATACGCAGTATTTT. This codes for CSVARDTDTQYF.